This entry describes one T cell receptor (beta chain). Just one base apart from a much larger clone, this may be a read error. This sample was included in a study of blood T cells in healthy people across ages. A second PCR, run for about 7 to 11 cycles, used a sample-barcoded 5' primer plus a J-beta primer mix. Each CDR3 protein gets one entry after TCRdb re-called the 5' RACE reads with MiXCR. The sample includes around 1,500,000 distinct CDR3 sequences, roughly 28% of them seen just once. The TCR comes from a woman aged 25 to 39 in good health. The specimen sequenced was blood.

DNA for the CDR3: TGCGCCAGCAGCTTTGACGGGAGGCCTTACAGTGAGCAGTTCTTC. Translated: CASSFDGRPYSEQFF. V usage is TRBV5-1 and J usage is TRBJ2-1; 7 positions match TRBD2. The CDR3 has 15 residues. CDR1 and CDR2 from the germline V gene are SGHRS and YFSETQ.